A single sample is the source of the 17 T cell receptor beta chains below, sequenced in a study of cytomegalovirus exposure and HLA in healthy donors. The PCR had 60 Vbeta and 13 Jbeta primers. Some clones are missing from TCRdb's copy, which holds only in-frame ones; the method was immunoSEQ multiplex PCR. The sample contains 150,000 to 200,000 clones, 84% of which appear only once. The sample was PBMCs. These receptors were collected from a man aged 30 to 45 in good health and CMV-seronegative.

The CDR3 coding sequence is TGTGCCAGCAGTGGGTCAGGGGGGAGCAATCAGCCCCAGCATTTT. It translates to CASSGSGGSNQPQHF. J is TRBJ1-5 and V is TRBV6-1; 7 nucleotides match TRBD1. CDR3 size: 15 residues. With 4 bases clipped from V and 1 base from J, the junction kept 4 bases outside the gene matches. Germline CDR1 MNHNS, CDR2 SASEGT.

The V call is TRBV6-1, the J call TRBJ1-3; D is perhaps TRBD1 (6 bases). CDR1 and CDR2 (germline): MNHNS, SASEGT. The germline V and J ends were trimmed by 2 bases and 0 bases, with 14 bases remaining between them. This CDR3 has 17 amino acids. CDR3 protein: CASSELPGHYSGNTIYF. CDR3 coding DNA: TGTGCCAGCAGTGAACTCCCGGGACACTACTCTGGAAACACCATATATTTT.

In DNA form, the CDR3 reads TGTGCCAGCAGCTTGTTGAGCGAGCGGGGGCTACCAGATACGCAGTATTTT. Translation: CASSLLSERGLPDTQYF. The chain combines TRBV5-6 with TRBJ2-3; 8 nucleotides line up with TRBD2. The CDR3 extends over 17 amino acids. CDR1 is SGHDT, CDR2 YYEEEE, per germline. Unmatched junction bases numbered 11, after V lost 1 base and J lost 4 bases.

This clone is a singleton in its sample. V usage is TRBV7-8 and J usage is TRBJ1-2; the D gene is possibly TRBD1 (6 bases). V shed 3 bases and J shed 1 base, with 15 bases lying between them. Germline V gene lookup returns CDR1 SGHVS and CDR2 FQNEAQ. The CDR3 is 16 amino acids. In DNA, the CDR3 is TGTGCCAGCAGCTTCCCGAGGACAGCCCATAACTATGGCTACACCTTC. It specifies CASSFPRTAHNYGYTF.

This chain connects TRBV6-1 to TRBJ1-1; D is unclear. The CDR3 has 15 amino acids. Between the trimmed V and J ends, which lost 2 bases and 1 base, there was a span of 11 bases. Looked up from germline, CDR1 is MNHNS and CDR2 is SASEGT. The CDR3 DNA is TGTGCCAGCAGTGAACAGGTAGGAACGAACACTGAAGCTTTCTTT. Amino acid sequence: CASSEQVGTNTEAFF.

The chain carries TRBV4-2 and TRBJ2-5, with D perhaps TRBD2 (6 bases). The CDR3 extends over 18 amino acids. The V end lost 0 bases, the J end lost 4 bases, and 21 bases lay between the germline ends. The germline CDR1 and CDR2 sequences are LGHNA and YNFKEQ. CDR3 nucleotides: TGTGCCAGCAGCCAAGATTGGGCACTTGGGGACTCCTTAGAGACCCAGTACTTC. Protein product: CASSQDWALGDSLETQYF.

As for this clone: The sample contains more than one DNA sequence encoding this CDR3. This chain connects TRBV6-5 to TRBJ2-1; maybe TRBD1 (6 bases). V lost 4 bases and J 7 bases, leaving 17 bases between the germline ends. Germline CDR1 reads MNHEY; CDR2 reads SVGAGI. The CDR3 loop spans 15 amino acids. The CDR3: CASSSFPTGVNEQFF. CDR3 nucleotides: TGTGCCAGCAGTTCTTTTCCGACAGGTGTAAATGAGCAGTTCTTC.

The rearrangement uses TRBV15 and TRBJ1-1; 8 nucleotides match TRBD1. There are 15 residues in the CDR3. Germline V CDR1 and CDR2: LNHNV, YYDKDF (reference sequence). Germline trimming cut 6 bases from V and 3 bases from J; bases unmatched to any gene: 9. CDR3 sequence reads: CATRTGVAGYTEAFF. The CDR3, as DNA: TGTGCCACCAGGACAGGGGTGGCTGGATACACTGAAGCTTTCTTT.

The V and J genes are TRBV7-2 and TRBJ1-2; a weak D match, TRBD1 (6 bases). Germline CDR1 reads SGHTA; CDR2 reads FQGNSA. Deletions cut 2 bases from V and 6 bases from J, with 10 bases between. The CDR3 spans 13 residues. The CDR3 here is CASSLNRVNGYTF. The CDR3 DNA follows: TGTGCCAGCAGCTTAAACAGGGTGAATGGCTACACCTTC.

This chain uses TRBV10-2 with TRBJ2-3; 9 bases line up with TRBD1. There are 15 residues in the CDR3. Trimming removed 4 bases from V and 8 bases from J; junction bases left unmatched: 10. Germline V lookup: CDR1 WSHSY, CDR2 SAAADI. This CDR3 reads CASSGDRAKHITQYF. CDR3 DNA sequence: TGCGCCAGCAGTGGGGACAGGGCTAAACACATTACGCAGTATTTT.

J is TRBJ2-2 and V is TRBV9; the match to TRBD2 covers 10 bases. The germline gives CDR1 SGDLS, CDR2 YYNGEE. V lost 4 bases and J lost 2; bases outside the gene matches: 5. The CDR3 loop spans 16 amino acids. CDR3 in DNA: TGTGCCAGCAGCAAACTAGCGGGGATAAACACCGGGGAGCTGTTTTTT. This codes for CASSKLAGINTGELFF.

The rearrangement links TRBV11-2 to TRBJ2-3; 9 nucleotides agree with TRBD1. V lost 5 bases and J lost 5; bases outside the gene matches: 2. Germline lookup yields CDR1 SGHAT and CDR2 FQNNGV. The CDR3 has 13 residues. The CDR3 nucleotides are TGTGCCAGCAGCCCGACAGGGGGAGATACGCAGTATTTT. Its translation: CASSPTGGDTQYF. Full variable domain (rest looked up from reference TRBV11-2 and TRBJ2-3): EAGVAQSPRYKIIEKRQSVAFWCNPISGHATLYWYQQILGQGPKLLIQFQNNGVVDDSQLPKDRFSAERLKGVDSTLKIQPAKLEDSAVYLCASSPTGGDTQYFGPGTRLTVL.

The rearrangement joins TRBV7-6 to TRBJ1-4, with 9 positions matching TRBD1. This CDR3 has 17 amino acids. Losses at the gene ends were 0 bases for V and 5 bases for J; bases not matched to a gene: 7. CDR1 is SGHVS, CDR2 FNYEAQ, per germline. CDR3 sequence reads: CASSLAPGTGWNEKLFF. CDR3 nucleotide sequence: TGTGCCAGCAGCTTAGCGCCGGGGACAGGGTGGAATGAAAAACTGTTTTTT.

This clone was observed a handful of times. The chain links TRBV15 to TRBJ2-1; D gene ambiguous. The germline V and J ends were trimmed by 5 bases and 4 bases, with 12 bases remaining between them. The germline V gene has CDR1 LNHNV and CDR2 YYDKDF (reference sequence). CDR3 length: 14 residues. The CDR3 bases are TGTGCCACCAGCGGGTCAGAGAGGTACAATGAGCAGTTCTTC. Its translation: CATSGSERYNEQFF.

The J gene is TRBJ1-2, the V gene TRBV5-1, with 8 bases identical to TRBD1. Germline V gene lookup returns CDR1 SGHRS and CDR2 YFSETQ. CDR3 length: 17 amino acids. The V and J ends lost 0 bases and 3 bases, in that order; junction bases with no gene match: 10. The CDR3 nucleotides read TGCGCCAGCAGCTTGGATGACAGGGGCTTATCTGACTATGGCTACACCTTC. It codes for CASSLDDRGLSDYGYTF. Combining the CDR3 with reference TRBV5-1 and TRBJ1-2 gives the whole variable domain KAGVTQTPRYLIKTRGQQVTLSCSPISGHRSVSWYQQTPGQGLQFLFEYFSETQRNKGNFPGRFSGRQFSNSRSEMNVSTLELGDSALYLCASSLDDRGLSDYGYTFGSGTRLTVV.

The V gene is TRBV27, the J gene TRBJ1-1; TRBD1 aligns across 8 bases. Germline loops: CDR1 MNHEY, CDR2 SMNVEV (reference sequence). The CDR3 is 14 residues long. Trimming at V came to 5 bases and at J to 4 bases, leaving 6 bases not matched to a gene. The CDR3 region is CASSRTGYGTEAFF. The CDR3 nucleotides are TGTGCCAGCAGTAGGACAGGGTATGGCACTGAAGCTTTCTTT.

The chain recombines TRBV7-6 with TRBJ2-5; D gene ambiguous. Per the germline V gene, CDR1 is SGHVS and CDR2 is FNYEAQ. The CDR3 loop spans 13 amino acids. Trimming took 5 bases from V and 0 from J, leaving 7 bases between them. CDR3 DNA: TGTGCCAGCAGCCTATCGTACCAAGAGACCCAGTACTTC. It specifies CASSLSYQETQYF.